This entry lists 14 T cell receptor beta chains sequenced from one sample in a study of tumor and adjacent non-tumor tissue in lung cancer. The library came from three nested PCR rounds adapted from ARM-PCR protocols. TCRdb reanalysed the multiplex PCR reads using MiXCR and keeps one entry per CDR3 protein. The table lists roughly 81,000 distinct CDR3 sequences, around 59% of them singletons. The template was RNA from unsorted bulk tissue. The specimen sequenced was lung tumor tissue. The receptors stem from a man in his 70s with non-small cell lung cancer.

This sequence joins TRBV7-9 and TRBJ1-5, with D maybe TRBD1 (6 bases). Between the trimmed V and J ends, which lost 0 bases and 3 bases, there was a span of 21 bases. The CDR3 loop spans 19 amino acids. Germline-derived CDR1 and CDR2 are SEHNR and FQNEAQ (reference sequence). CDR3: CASSLASGPDGGHNQPQHF. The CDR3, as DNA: TGTGCCAGCAGCTTAGCTAGCGGGCCGGATGGGGGGCACAATCAGCCCCAGCATTTT.

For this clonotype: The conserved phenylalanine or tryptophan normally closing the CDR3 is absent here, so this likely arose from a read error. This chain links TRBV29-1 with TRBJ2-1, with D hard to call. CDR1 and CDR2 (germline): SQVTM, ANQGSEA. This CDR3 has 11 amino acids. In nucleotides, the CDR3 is TGCAGCGTTCCCAGTAACAAAGAGCAGTTCATC. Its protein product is CSVPSNKEQFI.

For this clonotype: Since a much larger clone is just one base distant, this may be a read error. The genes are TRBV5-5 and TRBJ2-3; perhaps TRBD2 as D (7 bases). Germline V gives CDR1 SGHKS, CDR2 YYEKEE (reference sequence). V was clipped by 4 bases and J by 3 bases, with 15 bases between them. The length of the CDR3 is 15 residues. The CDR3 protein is CASSRGGLRTDTQYF. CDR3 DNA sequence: TGTGCCAGCAGCAGGGGGGGACTCAGGACAGATACGCAGTATTTT.

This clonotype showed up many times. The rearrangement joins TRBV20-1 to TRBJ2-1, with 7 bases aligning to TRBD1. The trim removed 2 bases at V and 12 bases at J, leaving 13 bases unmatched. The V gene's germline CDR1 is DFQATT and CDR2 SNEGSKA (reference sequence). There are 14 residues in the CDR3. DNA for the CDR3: TGCAGTGCTAGACGAAATACAGGGGTGGCGTGGCAGTTCTTC. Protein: CSARRNTGVAWQFF.

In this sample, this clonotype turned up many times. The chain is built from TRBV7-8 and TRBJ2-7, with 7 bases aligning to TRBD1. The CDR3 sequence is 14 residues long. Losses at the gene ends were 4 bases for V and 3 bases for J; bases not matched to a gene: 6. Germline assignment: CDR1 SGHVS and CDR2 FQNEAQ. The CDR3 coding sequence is TGTGCCAGCAGCTCAACCCGACAGGGCTACGAGCAGTACTTC. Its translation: CASSSTRQGYEQYF.

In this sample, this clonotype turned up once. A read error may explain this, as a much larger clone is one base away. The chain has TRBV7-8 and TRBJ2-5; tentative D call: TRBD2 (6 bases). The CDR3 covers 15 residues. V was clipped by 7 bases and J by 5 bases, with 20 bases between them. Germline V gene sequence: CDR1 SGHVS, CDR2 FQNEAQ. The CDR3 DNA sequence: TGTGCCAGCAACCCTAGCGTCAACCGAGGGGAGACCCAGTACTTC. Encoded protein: CASNPSVNRGETQYF.

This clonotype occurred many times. CDR3 DNA: TGTGCCAGCCTCATGAACACTGAAGCTTTCTTT. This encodes CASLMNTEAFF. The rearrangement links TRBV6-1 to TRBJ1-1, with D hard to call. CDR1 is MNHNS, CDR2 SASEGT, per germline. Between the trimmed V and J ends, which lost 8 bases and 0 bases, there was a span of 4 bases. The CDR3 spans 11 residues.

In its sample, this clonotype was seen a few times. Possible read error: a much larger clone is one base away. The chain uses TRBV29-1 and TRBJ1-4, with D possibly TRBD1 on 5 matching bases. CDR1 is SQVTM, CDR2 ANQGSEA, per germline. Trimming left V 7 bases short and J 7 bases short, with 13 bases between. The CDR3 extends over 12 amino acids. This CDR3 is CSAAGIGEKLFF. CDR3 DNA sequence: TGCAGCGCGGCAGGGATTGGTGAAAAACTGTTTTTT.

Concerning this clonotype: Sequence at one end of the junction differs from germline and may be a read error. CDR3 DNA: TGTGCCAGCAGCGGGACTAGTGGGGTTTTCAATAAGCAGTTCTTC. Encoded protein: CASSGTSGVFNKQFF. The chain carries TRBV11-3 and TRBJ2-1, with 8 bases that match TRBD2. The CDR3 consists of 15 residues. The V gene's germline CDR1 is SGHNT and CDR2 YENEEA.

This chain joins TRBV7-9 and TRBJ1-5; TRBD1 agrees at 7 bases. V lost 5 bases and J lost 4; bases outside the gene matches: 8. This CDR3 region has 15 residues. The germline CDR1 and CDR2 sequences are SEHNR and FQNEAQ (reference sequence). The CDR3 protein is CASSRGTDVNQPQHF. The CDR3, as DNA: TGTGCCAGCAGCCGAGGGACAGACGTTAATCAGCCCCAGCATTTT.

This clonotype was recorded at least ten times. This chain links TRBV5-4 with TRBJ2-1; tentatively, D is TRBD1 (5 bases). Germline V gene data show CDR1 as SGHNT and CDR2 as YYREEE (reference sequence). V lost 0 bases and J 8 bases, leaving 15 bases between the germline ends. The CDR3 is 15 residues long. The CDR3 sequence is CASSLAEGEGDEQFF. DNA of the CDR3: TGTGCCAGCAGCTTGGCCGAAGGAGAAGGGGATGAGCAGTTCTTC.

CDR3: CAWSRGQEETQYF. The CDR3 bases are TGTGCCTGGAGTAGGGGACAGGAAGAGACCCAGTACTTC. The rearrangement joins TRBV30 to TRBJ2-5; 8 nucleotides line up with TRBD1. The CDR3 has 13 residues. Trimming removed 2 bases from V and 3 bases from J; junction bases left unmatched: 2. The germline V gene encodes CDR1 GTSNPN and CDR2 SVGIG (reference sequence).

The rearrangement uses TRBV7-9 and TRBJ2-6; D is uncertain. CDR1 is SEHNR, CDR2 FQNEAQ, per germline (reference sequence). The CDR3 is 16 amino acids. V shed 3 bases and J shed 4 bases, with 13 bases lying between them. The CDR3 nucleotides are TGTGCCAGCAGCTTCCTCACTACTGACGGGGCCAACGTCCTGACTTTC. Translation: CASSFLTTDGANVLTF.

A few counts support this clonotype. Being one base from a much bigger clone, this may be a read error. CDR3 in DNA: TGTGCCAGCAGGTTTAATATGGGGGACACTGAAGCTTTCTTT. This translates into CASRFNMGDTEAFF. This chain joins TRBV12-3 or TRBV12-4 and TRBJ1-1, with D possibly being TRBD1 (5 bases). Trimming took 6 bases from V and 3 from J, leaving 14 bases between them. The CDR3 is made up of 14 amino acids.